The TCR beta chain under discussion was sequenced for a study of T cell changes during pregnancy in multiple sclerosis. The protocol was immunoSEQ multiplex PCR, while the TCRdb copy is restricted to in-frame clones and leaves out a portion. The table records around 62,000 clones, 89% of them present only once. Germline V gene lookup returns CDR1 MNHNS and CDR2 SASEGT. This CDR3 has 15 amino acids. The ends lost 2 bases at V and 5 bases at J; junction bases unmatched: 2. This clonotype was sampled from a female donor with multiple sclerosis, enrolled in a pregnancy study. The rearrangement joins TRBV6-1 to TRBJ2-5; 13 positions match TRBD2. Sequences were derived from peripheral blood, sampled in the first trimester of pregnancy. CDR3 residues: CASSERTSGSETQYF. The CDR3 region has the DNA TGTGCCAGCAGTGAAAGGACTAGCGGGAGTGAGACCCAGTACTTC.